This paragraph reports one TCR beta chain. In germline, CDR1 is MNHEY, CDR2 SMNVEV (reference sequence). The CDR3 loop spans 14 amino acids. V shed 4 bases and J shed 4 bases, with 13 bases lying between them. The data stem from a study of cytomegalovirus exposure and HLA in healthy donors. TCRdb's table, derived via immunoSEQ multiplex PCR, lists solely in-frame clones and lacks some. The sample lists approximately 190,000 clones, 75% to 85% occurring once. The chain employs TRBV27 and TRBJ1-1; D perhaps matches TRBD1 (6 bases). The source of this sequence is a woman in her thirties in good health and CMV-seropositive. Sequencing was performed on PBMCs. This CDR3 reads CASSSPNRATEAFF. The CDR3 DNA is TGTGCCAGCAGTTCCCCTAACAGGGCCACTGAAGCTTTCTTT.